This T cell receptor (beta chain) comes out of a study of blood T cell repertoires in COVID-19 (dated by TCRdb to 2019 to 2021). Concerning the study at large: Samples from collaborators originated in the United States, Italy and Spain and spanned both the acute and convalescent phases of COVID-19. The prospective study material was composed of cDNA or gDNA derived from T cells, B-cell-depleted T cells, or PBMCs. Subjects who had been exposed to COVID-19, were actively infected with it, or had recovered from it provided the deeply sampled blood TCRbeta repertoires that made up the dataset. The repertoires were made available in a free public database intended to serve as a resource for research on the immune response to SARS-CoV-2. The samples were drawn from two sources: the first 160 participants of the ongoing ImmuneRACE study, and fewer than 1,500 subjects contributed by 6 global collaborators. Nearly every sample came with metadata listing a de-identified subject ID, COVID-19 status, age in years and sex. HLA class I and class II types, where available, came from metadata supplied by the sample provider rather than from assay-based typing. The research as a whole found: Clinical and demographic metadata were provided uncurated, with the amount varying by source and participant.

TCRbeta CDR3 regions were amplified from genomic DNA by means of the immunoSEQ Assay, a bias-controlled multiplex PCR. As for the original processing: The number of nucleated cells in each sample was estimated from the amplification of reference gene primers within the assay. To quantify the absolute abundance of each unique TCRbeta CDR3 rearrangement, sequence reads were collapsed and filtered. For each sample, productive Simpson clonality was calculated by taking the square root of Simpson's diversity index across productive rearrangements. Entries here come from immuneACCESS through TCRdb and include only in-frame sequences with V and J called. Some clones fail to appear in such tables; in the studies checked, an unresolved V gene covers under half of the shortfall, and the cause of the remainder is unknown. V and J calls plus clone size are reproduced from that table; the DNA served to infer D and trimming. The sample table shows fewer than 250,000 clones, and approximately 84% are seen once. Under 4% of the sample is in the top ten clones.

In the prospective study, participants were roughly 18 to 89 years old, resided in under 30 geographic areas of the United States, and were enrolled through a virtual design. To assign participants to cohorts, the prospective study relied on clinical history that participants themselves reported in a screening survey and a study questionnaire. Recovered participants in ImmuneRACE Cohort 3 were defined by two consecutive negative NP/OP PCR tests, clearance by a healthcare professional, or resolution of symptoms. Mobile phlebotomists in the prospective study collected whole blood, serum and a nasopharyngeal or oropharyngeal swab from every participant. Prospective study participants could optionally give additional blood draws and questionnaires over an approximately two-month period. Prospective study blood samples were shipped either frozen or at room temperature before DNA extraction. This clone was detected only a few times. The antigen it recognizes is unknown. No quality values exist for individual bases; no much larger clone is one base distant.

From its cysteine to its phenylalanine, the CDR3 spans 14 amino acids. Only the CDR3 region is kept as DNA, spanning 42 bases read in frame from base 1. The germline V gene supplies CDR1 MNHEY and CDR2 SVGAGI. Cut back by 6 bases and 3 bases, the V and J ends lie 11 bases apart. Sequenced material: PBMCs or T cells enriched from blood (not recorded which). This sequence was found in a woman aged 25-40 years who had recovered from COVID-19. This receptor chain uses TRBV6-5 and TRBJ2-2, with TRBD1 as a weak D call on 6 bases. In nucleotide form, the sequence is TGTGCCAGCAGGAGGGGGATAGACACCGGGGAGCTGTTTTTT. Protein translation: CASRRGIDTGELFF.